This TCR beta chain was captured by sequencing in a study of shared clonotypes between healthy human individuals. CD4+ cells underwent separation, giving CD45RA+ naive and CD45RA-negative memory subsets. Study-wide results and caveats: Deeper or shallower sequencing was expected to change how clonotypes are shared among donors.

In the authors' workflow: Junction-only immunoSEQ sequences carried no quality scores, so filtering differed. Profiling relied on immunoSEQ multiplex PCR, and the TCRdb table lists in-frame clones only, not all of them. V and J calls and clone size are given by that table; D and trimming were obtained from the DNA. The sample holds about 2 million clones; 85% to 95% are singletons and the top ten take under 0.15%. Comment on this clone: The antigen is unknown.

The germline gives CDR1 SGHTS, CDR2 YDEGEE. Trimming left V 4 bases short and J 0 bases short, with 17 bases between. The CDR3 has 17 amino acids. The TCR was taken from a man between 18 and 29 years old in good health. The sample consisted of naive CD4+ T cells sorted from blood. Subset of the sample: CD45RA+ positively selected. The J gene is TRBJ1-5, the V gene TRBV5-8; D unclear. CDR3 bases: TGTGCCAGCAGCCTGGGGAGGCCCGGGTATAGCAATCAGCCCCAGCATTTT. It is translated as CASSLGRPGYSNQPQHF.